One and the same sample provided the 28 T cell receptor beta chains below, sequenced in a study of cytomegalovirus exposure and HLA in healthy donors. The primer mix had 60 Vbeta and 13 Jbeta primers. Sequenced by immunoSEQ multiplex PCR; TCRdb stores in-frame clones only, minus some. The sample consists of 120,000 or so clones, 81% of them appearing once. Input material: PBMCs. These receptors were obtained from a woman in her 40s in good health and CMV-seronegative.

The chain is built from TRBV11-3 and TRBJ2-3; 7 bases match TRBD2. The trim removed 5 bases at V and 4 bases at J, leaving 12 bases unmatched. Looked up from germline, CDR1 is SGHNT and CDR2 is YENEEA. This CDR3 has 16 residues. CDR3 nucleotide sequence: TGTGCCAGCAGCGGTGGACTGCCGGGAGGCCCAGATACGCAGTATTTT. Translating gives CASSGGLPGGPDTQYF.

The chain is built from TRBV27 and TRBJ2-7, with D maybe TRBD2 (7 bases). The V gene lost 2 bases and the J gene lost 4 bases, with 12 bases spanning the gap. The CDR3 contains 14 residues. Germline values: CDR1 MNHEY, CDR2 SMNVEV (reference sequence). The CDR3 loop reads CASSLRGAPYEQYF. The CDR3, as DNA: TGTGCCAGCAGTTTACGGGGGGCGCCGTACGAGCAGTACTTC.

To note about this clone: A read error may account for a junction end that differs from germline. The sample has other DNA sequences that encode this CDR3 too. This chain links TRBV5-4 with TRBJ2-7, with 9 nucleotides matching TRBD1. Germline CDR1 and CDR2: SGHNT and YYREEE (reference sequence). This CDR3 region has 15 residues. The CDR3 region is CASSFVGTGRYEQYF. The DNA of the CDR3 is TGCGCCAGCAGCTTTGTGGGGACAGGGAGGTACGAGCAGTACTTC.

This clone was found a few times. This chain connects TRBV9 to TRBJ2-1; 10 nucleotides align to TRBD2. V dropped 0 bases and J dropped 9; count of bases not matched to a gene: 6. CDR1 is SGDLS and CDR2 is YYNGEE in the germline V gene. This CDR3 has 15 residues. The DNA of the CDR3 is TGTGCCAGCAGCGTAGCAGCTAGCGGGAGTAGTGAGCAGTTCTTC. This sequence encodes CASSVAASGSSEQFF.

The V call is TRBV6-5, the J call TRBJ1-5; D perhaps matches TRBD1 (5 bases). The CDR3 contains 15 residues. V was clipped by 6 bases and J by 6 bases, with 18 bases between them. Germline V gene lookup returns CDR1 MNHEY and CDR2 SVGAGI. The CDR3 loop is CASSPTREGSQPQHF. DNA for the CDR3: TGTGCCAGCAGCCCGACCAGGGAGGGTTCTCAGCCCCAGCATTTT.

This chain links TRBV6-6 with TRBJ2-1; D unclear. V shed 2 bases and J shed 4 bases, with 6 bases lying between them. Germline V gene data show CDR1 as MNHNY and CDR2 as SVGAGI (reference sequence). The CDR3 loop spans 13 amino acids. The CDR3 DNA reads as TGTGCCAGCAGTTACGGGCAGTACAATGAGCAGTTCTTC. It specifies CASSYGQYNEQFF.

V and J are TRBV6-6 and TRBJ1-4; TRBD1 might be the D (5 bases). Per the germline V gene, CDR1 is MNHNY and CDR2 is SVGAGI (reference sequence). The V end was cut by 6 bases, the J end by 8 bases, with 19 bases between. The CDR3 is made up of 15 amino acids. Here the CDR3 DNA reads TGTGCCAGCAGCCCTCGCGGGGCTGAAGGCGAAAAACTGTTTTTT. The encoded protein is CASSPRGAEGEKLFF.

The genes are TRBV9 and TRBJ1-3, with D perhaps TRBD1 (5 bases). The germline V gene encodes CDR1 SGDLS and CDR2 YYNGEE. The CDR3 extends over 19 amino acids. Trimming removed 0 bases at V and 0 bases at J, with 19 bases between. The CDR3: CASSVGGGAAKPSGNTIYF. Here the CDR3 DNA reads TGTGCCAGCAGCGTAGGAGGTGGGGCAGCAAAACCCTCTGGAAACACCATATATTTT.

The V call is TRBV10-3, the J call TRBJ2-7; 11 bases are shared with TRBD2. The CDR3 contains 16 residues. Per germline, CDR1 ENHRY and CDR2 SYGVKD. Losses at the gene ends were 2 bases for V and 1 base for J; bases not matched to a gene: 4. CDR3 bases: TGTGCCATCAGTGAGACTAGCGGGAGTCCATCCTACGAGCAGTACTTC. Protein product: CAISETSGSPSYEQYF.

This clone was recorded only once. This chain connects TRBV30 to TRBJ2-2, with TRBD2 identical over 10 bases. J lost 7 bases, V lost 3 bases, and 8 bases had no gene match. The CDR3 totals 15 residues. The germline V gene encodes CDR1 GTSNPN and CDR2 SVGIG (reference sequence). CDR3 sequence: CAWRVAGGLGGELFF. The CDR3 DNA is TGTGCCTGGAGGGTAGCGGGGGGCCTTGGCGGGGAGCTGTTTTTT.

The chain uses TRBV6-5 and TRBJ2-3, with TRBD2 as a possible D gene (7 bases). The germline V gene encodes CDR1 MNHEY and CDR2 SVGAGI. The V and J ends lost 7 bases and 1 base respectively, with 15 bases between them. CDR3 length: 15 amino acids. CDR3 amino acids: CASNQGGGGTDTQYF. The CDR3 nucleotides read TGTGCCAGCAATCAAGGGGGGGGAGGCACAGATACGCAGTATTTT.

The chain links TRBV9 to TRBJ2-7, with 10 bases matching TRBD2. Trimming cost V 0 bases and J 5 bases; bases outside gene matches: 5. This CDR3 comprises 15 residues. The V gene's germline CDR1 is SGDLS and CDR2 YYNGEE. In nucleotides, the CDR3 is TGTGCCAGCAGCGTAGGAGCTAGCGGGAGTGACGAGCAGTACTTC. This codes for CASSVGASGSDEQYF.

The chain couples TRBV20-1 to TRBJ2-3, with a tentative D call TRBD1 (5 bases). V was shortened by 7 bases and J by 4 bases, with 9 bases between the two germline ends. This CDR3 spans 11 amino acids. Germline-derived CDR1 and CDR2 are DFQATT and SNEGSKA (reference sequence). DNA for the CDR3: TGCAGTGAGGGGAAACCAGATACGCAGTATTTT. This sequence encodes CSEGKPDTQYF.

The J gene is TRBJ2-7, the V gene TRBV6-1, with 11 positions matching TRBD2. V gave up 5 bases and J gave up 5 bases; unmatched junction bases: 8. The CDR3 sequence is 15 residues long. Germline CDR1 reads MNHNS; CDR2 reads SASEGT. The CDR3 DNA reads as TGTGCCAGCAGTCATAGCGGGGGGGCTTTCCACGAGCAGTACTTC. This encodes CASSHSGGAFHEQYF.

The chain recombines TRBV28 with TRBJ2-7; 7 positions match TRBD1. Germline CDR1 reads MDHEN; CDR2 reads SYDVKM. V lost 6 bases and J lost 4; bases outside the gene matches: 9. CDR3 size: 14 residues. The chain's CDR3 is CASSYRRGSYEQYF. The DNA of the CDR3 is TGTGCCAGCAGCTACCGCAGGGGGTCTTACGAGCAGTACTTC.

The CDR3 DNA is TGTGCCAGCAGCTTAGCCAGGGACTACGAGCAGTACTTC. This sequence encodes CASSLARDYEQYF. The chain is built from TRBV11-3 and TRBJ2-7, with TRBD1 as a possible D gene (5 bases). V gave up 1 base and J gave up 3 bases, with 7 bases separating them. Germline CDR1 SGHNT, CDR2 YENEEA. This CDR3 has 13 residues.

This clone was picked up a small number of times. J is TRBJ2-1 and V is TRBV6-1, with 7 bases fitting TRBD1. Germline CDR1 is MNHNS and CDR2 is SASEGT. The trim removed 8 bases at V and 4 bases at J, leaving 11 bases unmatched. This CDR3 spans 15 amino acids. The CDR3 here is CASDKQGPPYNEQFF. The CDR3 DNA follows: TGTGCCAGCGACAAACAGGGGCCTCCATACAATGAGCAGTTCTTC.

The chain joins TRBV28 to TRBJ1-2, with D maybe TRBD1 (5 bases). V gave up 2 bases and J gave up 8 bases, with 18 bases separating them. This CDR3 region has 15 residues. The germline gives CDR1 MDHEN, CDR2 SYDVKM. CDR3 residues: CASSLIDSLHRGYTF. CDR3 DNA sequence: TGTGCCAGCAGTTTAATAGACAGCCTCCATAGGGGCTACACCTTC.

The J gene is TRBJ2-3, the V gene TRBV19; the D gene is possibly TRBD1 (6 bases). The CDR3 runs to 13 residues. The germline V and J ends were trimmed by 8 bases and 4 bases, with 13 bases remaining between them. Per germline, CDR1 LNHDA and CDR2 SQIVND (reference sequence). The CDR3, as DNA: TGTGCCAGTCTTTCACAGGGAGCAGATACGCAGTATTTT. Translation gives CASLSQGADTQYF. The entire variable domain, with the rest obtained from reference TRBV19 and TRBJ2-3, is as follows: DGGITQSPKYLFRKEGQNVTLSCEQNLNHDAMYWYRQDPGQGLRLIYYSQIVNDFQKGDIAEGYSVSREKKESFPLTVTSAQKNPTAFYLCASLSQGADTQYFGPGTRLTVL.

CDR3 in DNA: TGTGCCAGCAGTTTATATGGGGGGACTGAAGCTTTCTTT. Residues: CASSLYGGTEAFF. V gene TRBV28 combines with J gene TRBJ1-1, with D possibly being TRBD1 (5 bases). Germline V gene sequence: CDR1 MDHEN, CDR2 SYDVKM. Trimming shortened V by 1 base and J by 5 bases, and 8 bases separated the two germline ends. The CDR3 contains 13 residues.

The rearrangement links TRBV10-2 to TRBJ2-3; D is perhaps TRBD2 (6 bases). CDR3 length: 14 residues. Looked up from germline, CDR1 is WSHSY and CDR2 is SAAADI. CDR3 DNA sequence: TGCGCACACGCCCCGGGAGCCCACACAGATACGCAGTATTTT. Amino acid sequence: CAHAPGAHTDTQYF.

The V gene is TRBV4-2, the J gene TRBJ2-3; 8 nucleotides agree with TRBD2. Per the germline V gene, CDR1 is LGHNA and CDR2 is YNFKEQ. V was pared by 3 bases and J by 6 bases, with 20 bases of the junction left unmatched. The CDR3 has 19 residues. CDR3 bases: TGTGCCAGCAGCCATCACGGTGGGGCGGGAGGAGGAGTTTCGGATACGCAGTATTTT. Its protein product is CASSHHGGAGGGVSDTQYF.

This chain uses TRBV5-1 with TRBJ2-2; TRBD2 matches at 16 bases. J was trimmed by 5 bases and V by 4 bases; bases with no gene match: 5. Germline CDR1 and CDR2: SGHRS and YFSETQ. The CDR3 length is 17 residues. The CDR3 protein is CASSPGLAGGRTGELFF. DNA for the CDR3: TGCGCCAGCAGCCCGGGACTAGCGGGAGGGCGAACCGGGGAGCTGTTTTTT.

The chain has TRBV5-6 and TRBJ1-1, with 7 bases lining up with TRBD1. CDR1 and CDR2 from the germline V gene are SGHDT and YYEEEE. V was clipped by 3 bases and J by 6 bases; unmatched bases: 8. The CDR3 spans 14 residues. The CDR3 DNA reads as TGTGCCAGCAGCTCGGGACAGAGGGTCGCTGAAGCTTTCTTT. This translates into CASSSGQRVAEAFF.

The chain has TRBV29-1 and TRBJ1-1; D remains ambiguous. This CDR3 is built from 15 residues. V lost 5 bases and J 7 bases, leaving 23 bases between the germline ends. CDR1 and CDR2 from the germline V gene are SQVTM and ANQGSEA. The CDR3 DNA sequence: TGCAGCGTTCCAAAGGGAGCTAACGGGTTTGGTGAAGCTTTCTTT. Its protein is CSVPKGANGFGEAFF.

The genes are TRBV5-1 and TRBJ2-7; D possibly corresponds to TRBD2 (5 bases). Germline V gene lookup returns CDR1 SGHRS and CDR2 YFSETQ. Trimming removed 1 base at V and 3 bases at J, with 8 bases between. The CDR3 is 13 residues long. The CDR3 here is CASSLSGYYEQYF. As DNA, the CDR3 is TGCGCCAGCAGCTTGTCGGGATACTACGAGCAGTACTTC.

The J gene is TRBJ1-4, the V gene TRBV5-8, with 9 bases aligning to TRBD1. The trim removed 7 bases at V and 7 bases at J, leaving 11 bases unmatched. CDR3 size: 15 residues. Germline values: CDR1 SGHTS, CDR2 YDEGEE. This chain's CDR3 is CASSEGDRATEKLFF. CDR3 nucleotides: TGTGCCAGCTCCGAAGGGGACAGGGCGACTGAAAAACTGTTTTTT.

The chain links TRBV28 to TRBJ1-2; TRBD1 is a possible D gene (5 bases). The V and J ends lost 2 bases and 8 bases respectively, with 15 bases between them. The CDR3 contains 14 residues. Germline CDR1 is MDHEN and CDR2 is SYDVKM. CDR3: CASSLQGSTIGYTF. CDR3 nucleotides: TGTGCCAGCAGTTTACAGGGTTCAACAATAGGCTACACCTTC.